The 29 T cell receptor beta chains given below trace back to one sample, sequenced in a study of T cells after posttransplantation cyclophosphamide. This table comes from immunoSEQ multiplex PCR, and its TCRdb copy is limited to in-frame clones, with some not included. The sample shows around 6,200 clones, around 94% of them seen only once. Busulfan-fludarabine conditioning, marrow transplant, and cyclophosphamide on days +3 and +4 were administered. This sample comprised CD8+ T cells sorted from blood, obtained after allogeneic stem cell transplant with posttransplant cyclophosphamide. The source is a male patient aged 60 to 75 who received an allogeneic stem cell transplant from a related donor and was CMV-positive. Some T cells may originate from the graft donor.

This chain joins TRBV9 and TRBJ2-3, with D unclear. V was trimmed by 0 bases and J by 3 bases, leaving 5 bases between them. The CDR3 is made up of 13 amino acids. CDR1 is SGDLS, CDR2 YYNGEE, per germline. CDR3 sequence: CASSVARTDTQYF. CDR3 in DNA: TGTGCCAGCAGCGTAGCTAGAACAGATACGCAGTATTTT.

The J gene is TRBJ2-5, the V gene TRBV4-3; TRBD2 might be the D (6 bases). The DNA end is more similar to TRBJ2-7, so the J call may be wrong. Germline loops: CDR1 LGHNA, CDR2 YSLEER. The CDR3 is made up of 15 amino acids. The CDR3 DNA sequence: TGCGCCAGCAGCCAAGGGACTACCATTACCTACGAGCAGTACTTC. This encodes CASSQGTTITYEQYF.

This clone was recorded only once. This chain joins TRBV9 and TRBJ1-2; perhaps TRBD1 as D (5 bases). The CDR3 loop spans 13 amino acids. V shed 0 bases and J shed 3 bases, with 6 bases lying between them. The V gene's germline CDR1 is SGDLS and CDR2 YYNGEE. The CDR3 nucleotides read TGTGCCAGCAGCGTAGGGGGGGACTATGGCTACACCTTC. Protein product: CASSVGGDYGYTF.

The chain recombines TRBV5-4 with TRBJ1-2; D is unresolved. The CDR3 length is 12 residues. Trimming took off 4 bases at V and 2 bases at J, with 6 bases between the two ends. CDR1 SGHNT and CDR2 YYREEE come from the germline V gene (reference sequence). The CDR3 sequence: CASSAENYGYTF. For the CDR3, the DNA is TGTGCCAGCAGCGCGGAGAACTATGGCTACACCTTC.

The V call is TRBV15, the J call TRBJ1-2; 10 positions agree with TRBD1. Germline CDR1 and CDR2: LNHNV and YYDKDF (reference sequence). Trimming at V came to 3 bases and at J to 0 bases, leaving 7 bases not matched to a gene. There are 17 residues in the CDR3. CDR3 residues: CATSRGRQGAANYGYTF. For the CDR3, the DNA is TGTGCCACCAGCAGGGGAAGACAGGGGGCAGCTAACTATGGCTACACCTTC.

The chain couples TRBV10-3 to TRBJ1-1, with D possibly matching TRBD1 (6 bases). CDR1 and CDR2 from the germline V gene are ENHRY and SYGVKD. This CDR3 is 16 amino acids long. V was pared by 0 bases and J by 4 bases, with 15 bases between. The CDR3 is CAISESNGQQSTEAFF. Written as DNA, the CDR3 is TGTGCCATCAGTGAGTCAAACGGACAGCAAAGCACTGAAGCTTTCTTT.

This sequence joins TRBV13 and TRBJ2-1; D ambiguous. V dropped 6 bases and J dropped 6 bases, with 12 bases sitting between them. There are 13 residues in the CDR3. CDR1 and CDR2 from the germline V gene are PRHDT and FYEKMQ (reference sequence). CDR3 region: CASSAPDSNEQFF. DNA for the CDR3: TGTGCCAGCAGTGCCCCCGATAGCAATGAGCAGTTCTTC.

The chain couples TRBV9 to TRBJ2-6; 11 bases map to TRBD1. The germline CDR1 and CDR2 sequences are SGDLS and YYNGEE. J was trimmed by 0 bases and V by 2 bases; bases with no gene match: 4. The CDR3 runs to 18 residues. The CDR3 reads CASSVGQGGLSGANVLTF. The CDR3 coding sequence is TGTGCCAGCAGCGTGGGACAGGGGGGCCTCTCTGGGGCCAACGTCCTGACTTTC.

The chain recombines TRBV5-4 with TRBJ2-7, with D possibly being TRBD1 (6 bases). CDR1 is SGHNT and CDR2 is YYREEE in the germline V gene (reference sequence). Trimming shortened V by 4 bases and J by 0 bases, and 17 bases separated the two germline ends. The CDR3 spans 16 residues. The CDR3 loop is CASSPSGHRSSYEQYF. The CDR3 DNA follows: TGTGCCAGCAGCCCCTCGGGACACCGGAGCTCCTACGAGCAGTACTTC.

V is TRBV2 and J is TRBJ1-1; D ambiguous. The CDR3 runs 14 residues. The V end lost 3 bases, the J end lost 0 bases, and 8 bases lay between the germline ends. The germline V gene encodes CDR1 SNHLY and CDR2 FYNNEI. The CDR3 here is CASSEWQVNTEAFF. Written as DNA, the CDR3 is TGTGCCAGCAGTGAGTGGCAGGTGAACACTGAAGCTTTCTTT.

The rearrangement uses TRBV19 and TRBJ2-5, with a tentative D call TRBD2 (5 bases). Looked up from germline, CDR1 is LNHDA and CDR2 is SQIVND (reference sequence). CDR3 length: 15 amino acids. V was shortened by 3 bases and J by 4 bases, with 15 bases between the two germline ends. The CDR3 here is CASSILEASGETQYF. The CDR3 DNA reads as TGTGCCAGTAGTATCCTGGAGGCTTCTGGAGAGACCCAGTACTTC.

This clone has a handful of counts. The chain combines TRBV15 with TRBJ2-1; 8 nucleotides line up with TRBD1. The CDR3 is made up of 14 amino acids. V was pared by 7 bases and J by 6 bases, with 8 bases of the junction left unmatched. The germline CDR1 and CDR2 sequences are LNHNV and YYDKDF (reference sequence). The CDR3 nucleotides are TGTGCCACCACCGGGACAGGAACTTTCAATGAGCAGTTCTTC. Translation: CATTGTGTFNEQFF.

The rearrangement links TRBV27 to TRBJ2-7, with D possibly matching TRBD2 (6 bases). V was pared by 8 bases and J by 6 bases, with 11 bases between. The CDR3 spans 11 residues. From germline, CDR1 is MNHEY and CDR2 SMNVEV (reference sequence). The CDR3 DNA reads TGTGCCAGCCGGTTGGGGGGCGAGCAGTACTTC. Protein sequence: CASRLGGEQYF.

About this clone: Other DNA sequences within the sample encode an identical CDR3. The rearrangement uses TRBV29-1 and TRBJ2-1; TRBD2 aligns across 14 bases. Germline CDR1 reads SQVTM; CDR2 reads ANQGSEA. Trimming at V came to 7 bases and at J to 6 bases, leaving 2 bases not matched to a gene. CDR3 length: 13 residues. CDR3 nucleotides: TGCAGCGCAGGACTAGCGGGGGGCAATGAGCAGTTCTTC. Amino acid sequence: CSAGLAGGNEQFF.

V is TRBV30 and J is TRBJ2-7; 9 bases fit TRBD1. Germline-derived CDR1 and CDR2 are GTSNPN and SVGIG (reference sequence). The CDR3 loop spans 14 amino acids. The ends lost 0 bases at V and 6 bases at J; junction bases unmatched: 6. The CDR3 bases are TGTGCCTGGAGTGTTTCGGGACAGGGATTCGAGCAGTACTTC. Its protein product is CAWSVSGQGFEQYF.

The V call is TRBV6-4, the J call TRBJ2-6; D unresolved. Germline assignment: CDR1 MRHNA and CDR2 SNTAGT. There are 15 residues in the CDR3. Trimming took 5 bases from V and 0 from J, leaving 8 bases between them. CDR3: CASSSDNSGANVLTF. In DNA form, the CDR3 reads TGTGCCAGCAGTTCAGACAACTCTGGGGCCAACGTCCTGACTTTC.

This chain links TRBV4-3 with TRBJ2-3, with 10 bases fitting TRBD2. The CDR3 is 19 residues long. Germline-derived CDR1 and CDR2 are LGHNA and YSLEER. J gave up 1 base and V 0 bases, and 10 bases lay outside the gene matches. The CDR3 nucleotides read TGCGCCAGCAGCCAAGATCGGCCTAGCGGGGGTTGGGGCACAGATACGCAGTATTTT. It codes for CASSQDRPSGGWGTDTQYF.

The CDR3 region is CASSLAADIEAFF. CDR3 nucleotide sequence: TGTGCCAGCAGCTTAGCGGCGGATATTGAAGCTTTCTTT. The chain joins TRBV7-9 to TRBJ1-1; no definite D call. CDR1 is SEHNR, CDR2 FQNEAQ, per germline (reference sequence). The CDR3 contains 13 residues. Trimming took 0 bases from V and 7 from J, leaving 9 bases between them.

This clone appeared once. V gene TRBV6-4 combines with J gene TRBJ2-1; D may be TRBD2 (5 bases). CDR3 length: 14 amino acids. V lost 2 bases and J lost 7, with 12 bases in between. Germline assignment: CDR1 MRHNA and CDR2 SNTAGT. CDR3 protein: CASSDGLALNEQFF. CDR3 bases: TGTGCCAGCAGTGACGGGCTAGCCTTGAATGAGCAGTTCTTC.

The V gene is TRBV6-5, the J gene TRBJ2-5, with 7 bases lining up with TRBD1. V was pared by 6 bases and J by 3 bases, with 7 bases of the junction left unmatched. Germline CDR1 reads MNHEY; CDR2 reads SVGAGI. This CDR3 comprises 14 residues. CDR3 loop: CASSPGQIEETQYF. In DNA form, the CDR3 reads TGTGCCAGCAGCCCGGGACAGATTGAAGAGACCCAGTACTTC.

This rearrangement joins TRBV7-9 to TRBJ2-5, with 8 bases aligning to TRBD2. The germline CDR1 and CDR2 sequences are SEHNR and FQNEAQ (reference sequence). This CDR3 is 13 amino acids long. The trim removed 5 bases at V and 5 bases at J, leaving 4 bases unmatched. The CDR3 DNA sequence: TGTGCCAGCAGCCCCCAGCGGGGGGAGACCCAGTACTTC. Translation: CASSPQRGETQYF.

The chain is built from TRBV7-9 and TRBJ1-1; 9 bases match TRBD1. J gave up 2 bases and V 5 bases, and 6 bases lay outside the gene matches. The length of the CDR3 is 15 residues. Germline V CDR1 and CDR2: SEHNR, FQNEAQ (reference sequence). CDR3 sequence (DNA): TGTGCCAGCAGCGGCACAGGGGGCCGCAACACTGAAGCTTTCTTT. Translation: CASSGTGGRNTEAFF.

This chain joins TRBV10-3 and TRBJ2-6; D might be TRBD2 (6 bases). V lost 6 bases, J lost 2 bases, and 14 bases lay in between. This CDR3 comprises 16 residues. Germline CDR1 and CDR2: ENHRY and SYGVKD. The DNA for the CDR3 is TGTGCCATCAGGGACGGGGGACGGACTGGGGCCAACGTCCTGACTTTC. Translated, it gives CAIRDGGRTGANVLTF.

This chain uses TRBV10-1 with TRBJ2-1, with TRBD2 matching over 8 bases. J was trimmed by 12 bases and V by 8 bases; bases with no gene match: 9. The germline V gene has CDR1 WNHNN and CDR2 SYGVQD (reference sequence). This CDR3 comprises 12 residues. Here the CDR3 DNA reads TGCGCCAGCCCGACTAGCGAAGTAGGGCAGTTCTTC. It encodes CASPTSEVGQFF.

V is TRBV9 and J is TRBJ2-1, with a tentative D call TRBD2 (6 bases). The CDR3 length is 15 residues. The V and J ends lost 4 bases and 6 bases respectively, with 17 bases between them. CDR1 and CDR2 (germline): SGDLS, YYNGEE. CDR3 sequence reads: CASSLPPGGTNEQFF. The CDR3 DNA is TGTGCCAGCAGCCTACCCCCAGGAGGGACCAATGAGCAGTTCTTC. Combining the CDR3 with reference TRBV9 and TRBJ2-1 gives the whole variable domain DSGVTQTPKHLITATGQRVTLRCSPRSGDLSVYWYQQSLDQGLQFLIQYYNGEERAKGNILERFSAQQFPDLHSELNLSSLELGDSALYFCASSLPPGGTNEQFFGPGTRLTVL.

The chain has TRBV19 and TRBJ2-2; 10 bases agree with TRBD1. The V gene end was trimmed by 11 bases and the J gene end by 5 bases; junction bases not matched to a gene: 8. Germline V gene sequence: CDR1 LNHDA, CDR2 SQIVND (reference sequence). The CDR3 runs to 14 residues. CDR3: CASHPGQGTGELFF. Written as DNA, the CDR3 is TGTGCCTCTCACCCGGGACAGGGGACCGGGGAGCTGTTTTTT.

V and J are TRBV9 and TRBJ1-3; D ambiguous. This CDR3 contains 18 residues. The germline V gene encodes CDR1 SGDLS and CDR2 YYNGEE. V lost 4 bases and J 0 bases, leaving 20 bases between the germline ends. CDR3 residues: CASSPRSREFYSGNTIYF. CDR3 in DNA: TGTGCCAGCAGCCCTCGAAGTAGGGAGTTCTACTCTGGAAACACCATATATTTT.

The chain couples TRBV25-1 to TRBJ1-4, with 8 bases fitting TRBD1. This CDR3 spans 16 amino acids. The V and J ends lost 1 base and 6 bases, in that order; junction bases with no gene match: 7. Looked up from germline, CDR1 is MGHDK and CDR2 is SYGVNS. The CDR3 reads CASSELGQGAYEKLFF. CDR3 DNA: TGTGCCAGCAGTGAATTGGGCCAGGGGGCGTATGAAAAACTGTTTTTT.

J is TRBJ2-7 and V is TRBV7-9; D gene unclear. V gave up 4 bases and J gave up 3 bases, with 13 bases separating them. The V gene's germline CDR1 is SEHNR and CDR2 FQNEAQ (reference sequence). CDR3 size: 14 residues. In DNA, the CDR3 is TGTGCCAGCAGCTCGACTTCTGACCTCTACGAGCAGTACTTC. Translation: CASSSTSDLYEQYF. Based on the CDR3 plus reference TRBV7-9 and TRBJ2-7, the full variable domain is DTGVSQNPRHKITKRGQNVTFRCDPISEHNRLYWYRQTLGQGPEFLTYFQNEAQLEKSRLLSDRFSAERPKGSFSTLEIQRTEQGDSAMYLCASSSTSDLYEQYFGPGTRLTVT.